These 26 T cell receptor beta chains came from one sample sequenced in a study of brain T cells in children with intractable seizures. Produced via immunoSEQ multiplex PCR; TCRdb's table is partial and in-frame only. This table holds about 120,000 clones, 90% to 95% found once. Sequenced here: peripheral blood, sampled at surgery. Source of these receptors: a boy in the first two years of life with hemimegalencephaly and intractable seizures.

The chain couples TRBV5-5 to TRBJ2-7; D remains ambiguous. The length of the CDR3 is 15 residues. The V gene lost 4 bases and the J gene lost 0 bases, with 14 bases spanning the gap. The V gene's germline CDR1 is SGHKS and CDR2 YYEKEE (reference sequence). As DNA, the CDR3 is TGTGCCAGCAGCCTGAGGCGCCGTCTCTCCTACGAGCAGTACTTC. Its protein product is CASSLRRRLSYEQYF. The full variable domain, its missing parts supplied by reference TRBV5-5 and TRBJ2-7, is DAGVTQSPTHLIKTRGQQVTLRCSPISGHKSVSWYQQVLGQGPQFIFQYYEKEERGRGNFPDRFSARQFPNYSSELNVNALLLGDSALYLCASSLRRRLSYEQYFGPGTRLTVT.

V usage is TRBV3-1 (or the pseudogene TRBV3-2) and J usage is TRBJ2-5; D may be TRBD1 or TRBD2 (6 bases each). The CDR3 totals 11 residues. V lost 5 bases and J lost 9, with 10 bases in between. Germline V gene data show CDR1 as LGHDT and CDR2 as YNNKEL (reference sequence). The CDR3 bases are TGTGCCAGCAGCTCACGGGGGCCCCAGTACTTC. This gives the protein CASSSRGPQYF.

The chain joins TRBV28 to TRBJ2-1, with TRBD1 identical over 8 bases. V gave up 7 bases and J gave up 5 bases; unmatched junction bases: 10. Germline V gives CDR1 MDHEN, CDR2 SYDVKM. The CDR3 covers 15 residues. The CDR3 nucleotides are TGTGCCAGCACCCCCGGACAGGGCACCCACAATGAGCAGTTCTTC. This encodes CASTPGQGTHNEQFF.

V usage is TRBV7-9 and J usage is TRBJ2-1; 7 bases are a match to TRBD2. V was pared by 2 bases and J by 3 bases, with 1 base of the junction left unmatched. The CDR3 contains 14 residues. Per the germline V gene, CDR1 is SEHNR and CDR2 is FQNEAQ (reference sequence). For the CDR3, the DNA is TGTGCCAGCAGCTTAAGGGACTACTACAATGAGCAGTTCTTC. Its protein product is CASSLRDYYNEQFF. The variable domain in full, with the rest retrieved from reference TRBV7-9 and TRBJ2-1, is DTGVSQNPRHKITKRGQNVTFRCDPISEHNRLYWYRQTLGQGPEFLTYFQNEAQLEKSRLLSDRFSAERPKGSFSTLEIQRTEQGDSAMYLCASSLRDYYNEQFFGPGTRLTVL.

The V and J genes are TRBV7-2 and TRBJ2-3; D unresolved. CDR1 is SGHTA and CDR2 is FQGNSA in the germline V gene. The CDR3 spans 14 residues. The V end lost 1 base, the J end lost 2 bases, and 7 bases lay between the germline ends. Here the CDR3 DNA reads TGTGCCAGCAGCTTAGGGGCTGCCACAGATACGCAGTATTTT. It specifies CASSLGAATDTQYF.

V usage is TRBV28 and J usage is TRBJ2-7; 7 nucleotides agree with TRBD2. This CDR3 contains 15 residues. J was trimmed by 4 bases and V by 3 bases; bases with no gene match: 9. The germline V gene has CDR1 MDHEN and CDR2 SYDVKM. CDR3 nucleotides: TGTGCCAGCAGTTTCTCCTTTAGCGGGTCGTACGAGCAGTACTTC. Protein: CASSFSFSGSYEQYF.

This clone was seen only once. V and J are TRBV11-3 and TRBJ2-3, with D maybe TRBD2 (8 bases). The germline V and J ends were trimmed by 2 bases and 4 bases, with 22 bases remaining between them. There are 18 residues in the CDR3. CDR1 is SGHNT and CDR2 is YENEEA in the germline V gene. This CDR3 reads CASSLPWGGQRESDTQYF. In nucleotides, the CDR3 is TGTGCCAGCAGCTTACCATGGGGGGGACAGCGGGAGTCAGATACGCAGTATTTT.

This CDR3 is CASSPPRGHGELFF. The CDR3 DNA reads as TGTGCCAGCAGTCCCCCGCGGGGGCACGGGGAGCTGTTTTTT. The chain employs TRBV28 and TRBJ2-2, with TRBD2 as a possible D gene (7 bases). This CDR3 contains 14 residues. Per germline, CDR1 MDHEN and CDR2 SYDVKM. Deletions cut 5 bases from V and 7 bases from J, with 14 bases between.

This chain links TRBV11-3 with TRBJ2-7, with 7 positions matching TRBD1. V was clipped by 5 bases and J by 0 bases; unmatched bases: 4. This CDR3 has 14 amino acids. CDR1 and CDR2 (germline): SGHNT, YENEEA. The CDR3 DNA reads TGTGCCAGCAGCGTGGGACAGCTCTCCTACGAGCAGTACTTC. It yields the protein CASSVGQLSYEQYF.

This rearrangement joins TRBV5-1 to TRBJ1-6; no firm D call. V shed 0 bases and J shed 7 bases, with 5 bases lying between them. In germline, CDR1 is SGHRS, CDR2 YFSETQ. The length of the CDR3 is 13 residues. CDR3 residues: CASSLVRNSPLHF. In nucleotides, the CDR3 is TGCGCCAGCAGCTTGGTCCGGAATTCACCCCTCCACTTT.

This clone was seen a single time. This chain uses TRBV2 with TRBJ2-6; unclear D gene. The germline gives CDR1 SNHLY, CDR2 FYNNEI. With 3 bases removed from V and 0 bases from J, the gap between germline ends came to 6 bases. The CDR3 has 15 residues. The CDR3 loop is CASSDGFSGANVLTF. The CDR3 DNA sequence: TGTGCCAGCAGTGATGGCTTCTCTGGGGCCAACGTCCTGACTTTC.

The chain couples TRBV6-1 to TRBJ2-7, with 7 nucleotides matching TRBD2. Germline-derived CDR1 and CDR2 are MNHNS and SASEGT. V was clipped by 0 bases and J by 3 bases; unmatched bases: 2. This CDR3 is 14 amino acids long. The CDR3 reads CASSEAGGDYEQYF. The CDR3 DNA follows: TGTGCCAGCAGTGAAGCGGGAGGGGACTACGAGCAGTACTTC.

The chain recombines TRBV14 with TRBJ2-5; D is possibly TRBD1 or TRBD2 (5 bases each). CDR1 SGHDN and CDR2 FVKESK come from the germline V gene. Trimming removed 1 base at V and 2 bases at J, with 11 bases between. This CDR3 is built from 15 residues. CDR3 residues: CASSQVLWGQETQYF. Here the CDR3 DNA reads TGTGCCAGCAGCCAAGTACTGTGGGGGCAAGAGACCCAGTACTTC.

This chain joins TRBV7-2 and TRBJ1-2; D is undetermined. This CDR3 region has 11 residues. V was trimmed by 3 bases and J by 5 bases, leaving 4 bases between them. The germline V gene encodes CDR1 SGHTA and CDR2 FQGNSA. CDR3 bases: TGTGCCAGCAGCTTCCAGTATGGCTACACCTTC. Amino acid sequence: CASSFQYGYTF.

The chain uses TRBV5-1 and TRBJ1-6; tentatively, D is TRBD1 (5 bases). Germline CDR1 and CDR2: SGHRS and YFSETQ. The CDR3 covers 14 residues. V dropped 3 bases and J dropped 4 bases, with 8 bases sitting between them. The CDR3 coding sequence is TGCGCCAGCAGCTCCGACAGTTATAATTCACCCCTCCACTTT. Protein sequence: CASSSDSYNSPLHF.

The chain has TRBV10-1 and TRBJ1-4; 7 bases are a match to TRBD1. This CDR3 is built from 17 residues. The V and J ends lost 6 bases and 7 bases, in that order; junction bases with no gene match: 17. From germline, CDR1 is WNHNN and CDR2 SYGVQD (reference sequence). The CDR3 nucleotides read TGCGCCAGCAGACCGGGACAGCAGATGATCGAGGGTGAAAAACTGTTTTTT. Translation: CASRPGQQMIEGEKLFF.

The chain links TRBV6-5 to TRBJ2-3; maybe TRBD1 (6 bases). This CDR3 has 15 residues. The V end lost 2 bases, the J end lost 4 bases, and 13 bases lay between the germline ends. CDR1 and CDR2 (germline): MNHEY, SVGAGI. The chain's CDR3 is CASSYGYRDPDTQYF. CDR3 nucleotides: TGTGCCAGCAGTTACGGTTACAGGGATCCAGATACGCAGTATTTT.

The chain recombines TRBV7-2 with TRBJ2-7; 10 positions match TRBD2. CDR3 length: 18 amino acids. The V segment lost 1 base and the J segment 0 bases; nucleotides outside the gene matches: 9. Germline assignment: CDR1 SGHTA and CDR2 FQGNSA. CDR3 residues: CASSLVSSGSGSSYEQYF. CDR3 DNA: TGTGCCAGCAGCTTAGTGTCTAGCGGGAGTGGGAGCTCCTACGAGCAGTACTTC.

This clone has a handful of counts. The chain is built from TRBV4-2 and TRBJ1-1; D possibly corresponds to TRBD1 (6 bases). V shed 4 bases and J shed 5 bases, with 14 bases lying between them. The CDR3 sequence is 14 residues long. The V gene's germline CDR1 is LGHNA and CDR2 YNFKEQ. CDR3 residues: CASSPKEGTTEAFF. The CDR3, as DNA: TGTGCCAGCAGCCCTAAGGAAGGGACAACTGAAGCTTTCTTT.

V usage is TRBV28 and J usage is TRBJ1-6; 10 bases are a match to TRBD1. V gave up 4 bases and J gave up 10 bases; unmatched junction bases: 13. The germline V gene encodes CDR1 MDHEN and CDR2 SYDVKM. This CDR3 spans 17 amino acids. CDR3: CASSSPQGTGVGSPLHF. As DNA, the CDR3 is TGTGCCAGCAGTTCACCTCAAGGGACAGGGGTAGGGTCACCCCTCCACTTT.

The chain joins TRBV19 to TRBJ2-7, with a weak D call TRBD2 (6 bases). From germline, CDR1 is LNHDA and CDR2 SQIVND (reference sequence). V dropped 6 bases and J dropped 2 bases, with 17 bases sitting between them. This CDR3 is built from 15 residues. This chain's CDR3 is CASSWGVGGTYEQYF. The DNA of the CDR3 is TGTGCCAGTAGCTGGGGGGTGGGAGGAACCTACGAGCAGTACTTC.

The rearrangement links TRBV6-5 to TRBJ2-2; D may be TRBD1 (7 bases). Germline V lookup: CDR1 MNHEY, CDR2 SVGAGI. Trimming left V 4 bases short and J 6 bases short, with 12 bases between. There are 14 residues in the CDR3. The CDR3 here is CASSSGGGAGELFF. The CDR3 DNA reads as TGTGCCAGCAGTTCAGGAGGGGGCGCCGGGGAGCTGTTTTTT.

The chain joins TRBV9 to TRBJ2-3; D is ambiguous. Trimming shortened V by 0 bases and J by 5 bases, and 7 bases separated the two germline ends. Germline V CDR1 and CDR2: SGDLS, YYNGEE. There are 13 residues in the CDR3. DNA for the CDR3: TGTGCCAGCAGCGTAGAAAGGGTAGATACGCAGTATTTT. Protein product: CASSVERVDTQYF.

The rearrangement uses TRBV19 and TRBJ2-7, with 10 nucleotides matching TRBD1. The V and J ends lost 9 bases and 4 bases, in that order; junction bases with no gene match: 3. CDR3 length: 12 residues. CDR1 is LNHDA, CDR2 SQIVND, per germline (reference sequence). CDR3 sequence (DNA): TGTGCCAGCCAGGGACAGGGGTACGAGCAGTACTTC. It specifies CASQGQGYEQYF.

The chain carries TRBV29-1 and TRBJ2-7; 9 nucleotides line up with TRBD1. The CDR3 covers 12 residues. J lost 3 bases, V lost 7 bases, and 4 bases had no gene match. CDR1 is SQVTM and CDR2 is ANQGSEA in the germline V gene. CDR3 DNA: TGCAGCGGGGGACAGGGAAACTACGAGCAGTACTTC. Protein sequence: CSGGQGNYEQYF.

The chain uses TRBV29-1 and TRBJ1-2, with 10 bases matching TRBD1. V was clipped by 4 bases and J by 1 base; unmatched bases: 3. CDR1 and CDR2 (germline): SQVTM, ANQGSEA. There are 14 residues in the CDR3. The CDR3: CSVGGTGVNYGYTF. The CDR3, as DNA: TGCAGCGTTGGCGGGACAGGGGTTAACTATGGCTACACCTTC.